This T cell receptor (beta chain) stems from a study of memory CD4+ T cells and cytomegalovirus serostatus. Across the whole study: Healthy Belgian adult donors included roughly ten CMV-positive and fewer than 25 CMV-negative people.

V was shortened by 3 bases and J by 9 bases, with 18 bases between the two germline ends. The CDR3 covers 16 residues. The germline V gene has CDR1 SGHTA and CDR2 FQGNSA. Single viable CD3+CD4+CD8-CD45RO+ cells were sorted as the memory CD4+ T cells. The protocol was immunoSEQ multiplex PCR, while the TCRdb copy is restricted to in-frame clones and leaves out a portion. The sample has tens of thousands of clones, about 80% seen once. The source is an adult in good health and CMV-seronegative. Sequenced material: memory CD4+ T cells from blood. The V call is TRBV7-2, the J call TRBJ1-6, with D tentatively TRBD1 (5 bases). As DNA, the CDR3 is TGTGCCAGCAGCTTTGAGTGGGGCAGGGTTGGTTCACCCCTCCACTTT. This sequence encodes CASSFEWGRVGSPLHF.